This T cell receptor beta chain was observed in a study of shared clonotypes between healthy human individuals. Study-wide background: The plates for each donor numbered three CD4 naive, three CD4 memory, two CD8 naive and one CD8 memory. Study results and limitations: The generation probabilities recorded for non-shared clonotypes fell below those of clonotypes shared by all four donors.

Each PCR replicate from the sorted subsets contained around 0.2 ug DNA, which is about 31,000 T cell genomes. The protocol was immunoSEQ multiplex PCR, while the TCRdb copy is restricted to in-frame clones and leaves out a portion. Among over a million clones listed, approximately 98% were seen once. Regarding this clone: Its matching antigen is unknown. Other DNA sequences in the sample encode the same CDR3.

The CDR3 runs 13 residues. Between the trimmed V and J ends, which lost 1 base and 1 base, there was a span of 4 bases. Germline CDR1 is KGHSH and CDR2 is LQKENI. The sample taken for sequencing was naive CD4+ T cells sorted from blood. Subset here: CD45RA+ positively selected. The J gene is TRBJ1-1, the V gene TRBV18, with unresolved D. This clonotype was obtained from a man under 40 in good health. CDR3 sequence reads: CASSPLSNTEAFF. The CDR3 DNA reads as TGTGCCAGCTCACCACTCTCGAACACTGAAGCTTTCTTT.